The 10 T cell receptor beta chains below were found in one sample sequenced in a study of shared clonotypes between healthy human individuals. The data were produced by immunoSEQ multiplex PCR, yet TCRdb's version contains in-frame clones alone and is incomplete. The sample shows 2 million to 2.5 million clones, 90% to 96% of them seen only once. Sequencing was done on a sample of naive CD4+ T cells sorted from blood. Indicated subset: CD45RA+ positively selected. All receptors derive from a man younger than 30 in good health.

The V and J genes are TRBV13 and TRBJ2-1; 7 positions match TRBD1. Germline assignment: CDR1 PRHDT and CDR2 FYEKMQ (reference sequence). The V and J ends lost 3 bases and 3 bases, in that order; junction bases with no gene match: 5. The CDR3 is 15 residues long. Here the CDR3 DNA reads TGTGCCAGCAGCTTCCCGAGGGGGCTCTACAATGAGCAGTTCTTC. Its protein is CASSFPRGLYNEQFF.

This sequence joins TRBV19 and TRBJ1-2, with a possible D match to TRBD1 (5 bases). This CDR3 is 14 amino acids long. Looked up from germline, CDR1 is LNHDA and CDR2 is SQIVND (reference sequence). The V gene lost 3 bases and the J gene lost 5 bases, with 13 bases spanning the gap. The CDR3 region is CASSMARGLYGYTF. In DNA, the CDR3 is TGTGCCAGTAGTATGGCCCGGGGGTTGTATGGCTACACCTTC.

This chain's CDR3 is CASSLKGQGYGYTF. In nucleotides, the CDR3 is TGTGCCAGCAGCCTAAAAGGACAGGGCTATGGCTACACCTTC. The V and J genes are TRBV7-9 and TRBJ1-2, with 8 positions matching TRBD1. Germline V CDR1 and CDR2: SEHNR, FQNEAQ (reference sequence). With 5 bases clipped from V and 4 bases from J, the junction kept 6 bases outside the gene matches. The CDR3 is 14 amino acids.

As concerns this clone: Other DNA sequences in this specimen translate into the identical CDR3. The rearrangement links TRBV5-1 to TRBJ2-2; D call uncertain. Trimming pared 2 bases from V and 1 base from J, leaving 6 bases between. CDR1 SGHRS and CDR2 YFSETQ come from the germline V gene. The CDR3 is 14 amino acids. The CDR3 region has the DNA TGCGCCAGCAGCTTTTCGCAGAACACCGGGGAGCTGTTTTTT. It codes for CASSFSQNTGELFF.

The rearrangement joins TRBV5-1 to TRBJ1-1, with D unclear. Germline CDR1 and CDR2: SGHRS and YFSETQ. The V and J ends lost 0 bases and 1 base respectively, with 16 bases between them. The CDR3 extends over 17 amino acids. CDR3 nucleotide sequence: TGCGCCAGCAGCTTGGGTAAACACGATTTTACGAACACTGAAGCTTTCTTT. It encodes CASSLGKHDFTNTEAFF.

A few counts support this clone. The CDR3 protein is CASSRQQSNTEAFF. CDR3 bases: TGTGCCAGCAGCCGCCAACAATCGAACACTGAAGCTTTCTTT. This chain connects TRBV7-9 to TRBJ1-1, with D unresolved. This CDR3 region has 14 residues. Germline CDR1 SEHNR, CDR2 FQNEAQ (reference sequence). V was clipped by 5 bases and J by 1 base, with 11 bases between them.

J is TRBJ1-5 and V is TRBV7-2; TRBD1 matches 7 bases. This CDR3 comprises 18 residues. V lost 4 bases and J lost 1; bases outside the gene matches: 13. CDR1 SGHTA and CDR2 FQGNSA come from the germline V gene. DNA for the CDR3: TGTGCCAGCAGCTCAACCACGGGGGCAGGGGGAAGCAATCAGCCCCAGCATTTT. Its translation is CASSSTTGAGGSNQPQHF.

The J gene is TRBJ2-3, the V gene TRBV6-1; unclear D gene. The CDR3 loop spans 13 amino acids. V was shortened by 0 bases and J by 6 bases, with 7 bases between the two germline ends. Germline values: CDR1 MNHNS, CDR2 SASEGT. CDR3 nucleotide sequence: TGTGCCAGCAGTGAAGCTGTGGGGGATACGCAGTATTTT. Protein product: CASSEAVGDTQYF.

V gene TRBV29-1 combines with J gene TRBJ2-2; 10 bases match TRBD2. This CDR3 is 15 amino acids long. After removal of 6 bases from V and 4 bases from J, the junction contained 8 bases not matched to a gene. CDR1 SQVTM and CDR2 ANQGSEA come from the germline V gene. Here the CDR3 reads CSVPKAGGGTGELFF. CDR3 DNA: TGCAGCGTACCCAAAGCGGGAGGGGGCACCGGGGAGCTGTTTTTT.

V usage is TRBV5-6 and J usage is TRBJ1-4; 7 bases line up with TRBD1. The CDR3 contains 16 residues. The germline V gene has CDR1 SGHDT and CDR2 YYEEEE. V shed 3 bases, J shed 3 bases, and the junction held 8 bases outside the gene matches. The CDR3 is CASSSRDRTPNEKLFF. For the CDR3, the DNA is TGTGCCAGCAGCTCGAGGGACAGAACCCCTAATGAAAAACTGTTTTTT.